Detailed here is one T cell receptor (beta chain). Antigen: not known. TCRdb's copy holds only in-frame clones and misses some; the assay was immunoSEQ multiplex PCR. This sample has about 150,000 clones; less than 95% occur once, and the top ten carry around 4.4%. Germline V gene sequence: CDR1 SGHTA, CDR2 FQGNSA. The length of the CDR3 is 12 residues. Trimming pared 5 bases from V and 8 bases from J, leaving 9 bases between. This record belongs to a study of T cell responses to AZD1222 COVID-19 vaccine. Findings and limits, study-wide: Across spike, vaccine-associated CD4 TCRs were found, dominant at 160-218 and 743-854.

The chain joins TRBV7-2 to TRBJ1-4; a possible D gene is TRBD1 (6 bases). Sequenced material: peripheral blood, taken on day 0 of AZD1222 vaccination. The TCR sequence derives from an adult in good health. CDR3 sequence: CASSLTGEKLFF. As DNA, the CDR3 is TGTGCCAGCAGCCTTACAGGGGAAAAACTGTTTTTT.